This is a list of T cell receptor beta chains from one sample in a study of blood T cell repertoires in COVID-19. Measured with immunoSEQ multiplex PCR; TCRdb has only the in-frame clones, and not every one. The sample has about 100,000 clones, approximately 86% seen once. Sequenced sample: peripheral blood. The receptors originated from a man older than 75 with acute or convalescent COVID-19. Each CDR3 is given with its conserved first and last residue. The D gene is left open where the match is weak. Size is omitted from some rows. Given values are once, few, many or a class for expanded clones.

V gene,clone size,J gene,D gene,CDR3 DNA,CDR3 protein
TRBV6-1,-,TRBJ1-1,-,TGTGCCAGCAGTGAATTCAGCAGGGCCTTAGGCACTGAAGCTTTCTTT,CASSEFSRALGTEAFF
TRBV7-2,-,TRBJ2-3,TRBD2,TGTGCCAGCAGCCCAACCGCGGGAGGCTCCACAGATACGCAGTATTTT,CASSPTAGGSTDTQYF
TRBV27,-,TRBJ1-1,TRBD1,TGTGCCAGCAGTTTAATCGGACAGGGGGCGGGTGCTGAAGCTTTCTTT,CASSLIGQGAGAEAFF
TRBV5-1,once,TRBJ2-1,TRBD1,TGCGCCAGCAGCTCCGGACAGGGAGACCACAATGAGCAGTTCTTC,CASSSGQGDHNEQFF
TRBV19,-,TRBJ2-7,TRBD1,TGTGCCAGTAGTATGGCCGCCGACAGGGGCTACGAGCAGTACTTC,CASSMAADRGYEQYF
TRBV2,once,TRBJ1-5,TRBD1,TGTGCCAGCAGTCGACAGGGTGGGAATCAGCCCCAGCATTTT,CASSRQGGNQPQHF
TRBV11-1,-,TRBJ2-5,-,TGTGCCAGCAGCTTACAGGATCGTCGGCAAGAGACCCAGTACTTC,CASSLQDRRQETQYF
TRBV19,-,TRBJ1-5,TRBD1,TGTGCCACCAGACAGGGGGCAAGCAATCAGCCCCAGCATTTT,CATRQGASNQPQHF
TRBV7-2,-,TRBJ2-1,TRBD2,TGTGCCAGCAGCCCAGGACTAGCGGACGTTGAGCAGTTCTTC,CASSPGLADVEQFF
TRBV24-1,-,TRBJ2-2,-,TGTGCCACCAGTGACCCACTAGCTATGGGAACCGGGGAGCTGTTTTTT,CATSDPLAMGTGELFF
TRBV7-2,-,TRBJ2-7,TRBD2,TGTGCCAGCAGCCAGGGACTAGCGGGGGCCTACGAGCAGTACTTC,CASSQGLAGAYEQYF
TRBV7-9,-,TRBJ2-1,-,TGTGCCAGCAGCGCCTGGGGCCGAAGCTCCTACAATGAGCAGTTCTTC,CASSAWGRSSYNEQFF
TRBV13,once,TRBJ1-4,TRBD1,TGTGCCAGCAGCTTAGGACAGGGGACGGGCGAAAAACTGTTTTTT,CASSLGQGTGEKLFF
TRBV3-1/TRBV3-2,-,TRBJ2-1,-,TGTGCCAGCAGCCGCCAGGAGGGACTTCTTAACAATGAGCAGTTCTTC,CASSRQEGLLNNEQFF
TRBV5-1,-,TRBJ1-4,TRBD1,TGCGCCAGCAGCACAGGGGTGGCTAATGAAAAACTGTTTTTT,CASSTGVANEKLFF
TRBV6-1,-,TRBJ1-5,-,TGTGCCAGCAGTGAAGGGGTATCGGGATATAGCAATCAGCCCCAGCATTTT,CASSEGVSGYSNQPQHF
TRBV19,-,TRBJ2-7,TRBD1,TGTGCCAGTACTGACAGGGGGCGGTACGAGCAGTACTTC,CASTDRGRYEQYF
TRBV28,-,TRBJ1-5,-,TGTGCACTAGCTAGGTCTTATAATCAGCCCCAGCATTTT,CALARSYNQPQHF
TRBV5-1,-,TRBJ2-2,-,TGCGCCAGCAGCACGGAACTAAACACCGGGGAGCTGTTTTTT,CASSTELNTGELFF
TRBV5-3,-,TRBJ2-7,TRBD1,TGTGCCAGAAGCCCGGACAGGGTGGGCTACGAGCAGTACTTC,CARSPDRVGYEQYF
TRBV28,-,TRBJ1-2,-,TGTGCCAGCAGCTCAGGACGGGGGACGGACTATGGCTACACCTTC,CASSSGRGTDYGYTF
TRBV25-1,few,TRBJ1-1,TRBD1,TGTGCCAGCAGCCTCGGGACAGGGGGGGGTAACACTGAAGCTTTCTTT,CASSLGTGGGNTEAFF
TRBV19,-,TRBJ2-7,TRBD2,TGTGCCAGTAGTATTGGGACTAGCGGGAGTTACGAGCAGTACTTC,CASSIGTSGSYEQYF
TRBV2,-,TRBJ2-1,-,TGTGCCAGCAGTGAAGTATGGCAGAATGAGCAGTTCTTC,CASSEVWQNEQFF
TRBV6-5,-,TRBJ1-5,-,TGTGCCAGCTCAGGGTTCAATCAGCCCCAGCATTTT,CASSGFNQPQHF
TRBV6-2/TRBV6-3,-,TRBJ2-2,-,TGTGCCAGCAGTTACTCGGGACATACGAACACCGGGGAGCTGTTTTTT,CASSYSGHTNTGELFF
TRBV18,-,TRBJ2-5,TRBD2,TGTGCCAGCTCCGGGACTACGCAAGAGACCCAGTACTTC,CASSGTTQETQYF
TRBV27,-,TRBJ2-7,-,TGTGCCAGCAGCCCCCTCACAGGGAAGGGGACGAGCGAGCAGTACTTC,CASSPLTGKGTSEQYF
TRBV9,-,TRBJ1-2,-,TGTGCCAGCAGCGTAGGGACATACTATGGCTACACCTTC,CASSVGTYYGYTF
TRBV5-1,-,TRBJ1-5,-,TGCGCCAGCAGCTTGGATGGGGCGAAACAGCCCCAGCATTTT,CASSLDGAKQPQHF
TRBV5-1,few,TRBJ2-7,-,TGCGCCAGCGGAGACGTATCCTACGAGCAGTACTTC,CASGDVSYEQYF
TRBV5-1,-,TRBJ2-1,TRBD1,TGCGCCAGCAGTTTGGACAGGGTTTACAATGAGCAGTTCTTC,CASSLDRVYNEQFF
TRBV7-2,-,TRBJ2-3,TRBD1,TGTGCCAGCAGCCTTCACAGGGGGTACACAGATACGCAGTATTTT,CASSLHRGYTDTQYF
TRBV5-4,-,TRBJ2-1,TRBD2,TGTGCCAGCAGCTTTCCGGGGGGGAACAATGAGCAGTTCTTC,CASSFPGGNNEQFF
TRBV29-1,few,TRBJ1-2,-,TGCAGCGTTGGGGAGGGCCCTAACTATGGCTACACCTTC,CSVGEGPNYGYTF
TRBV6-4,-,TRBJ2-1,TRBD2,TGTGCCAGCAGTGACCCCCCCCCGGGAGGTGATGAGCAGTTCTTC,CASSDPPPGGDEQFF
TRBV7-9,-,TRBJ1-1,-,TGTGCCAGCAGCCAAGGGGCAGGGGACGCTTTCTTT,CASSQGAGDAFF
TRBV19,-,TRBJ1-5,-,TGTGCCAGTAGTTCCCAGGATAGCAATCAGCCCCAGCATTTT,CASSSQDSNQPQHF
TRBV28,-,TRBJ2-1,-,TGTGCCAGCAGCAACAGCCAGGTGTTCTTC,CASSNSQVFF
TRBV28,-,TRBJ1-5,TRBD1,TGTGCCAGCAGACGGACAGGGGGCGGTCAGCCCCAGCATTTT,CASRRTGGGQPQHF
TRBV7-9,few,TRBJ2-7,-,TGTGCCAGCAGCTTATATGACTTACCCGAGCAGTACTTC,CASSLYDLPEQYF
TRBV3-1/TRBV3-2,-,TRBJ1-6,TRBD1,TGTGCCAGCAGCCAAGTGGCAGGGGGATATAATTCACCCCTCCACTTT,CASSQVAGGYNSPLHF
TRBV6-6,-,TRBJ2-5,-,TGTGCCAGCAGTCGGCAGGGGAGTGAAGAGACCCAGTACTTC,CASSRQGSEETQYF
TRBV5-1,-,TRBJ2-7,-,TGCGCCAGCAGCTTGGCCGGTAAAGAGCAGTACTTC,CASSLAGKEQYF
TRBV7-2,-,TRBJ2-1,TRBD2,TGTGCCAGCAGTTTCTCTAGCGGTAGCTCCTACAATGAGCAGTTCTTC,CASSFSSGSSYNEQFF
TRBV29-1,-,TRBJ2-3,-,TGCAGCGTAGTCCTGCCCACCCGGTCTGAAGATACGCAGTATTTT,CSVVLPTRSEDTQYF
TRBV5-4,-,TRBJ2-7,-,TGTGCCAGCAGCTTGGGTAGCGGAGGGTCCTACGAGCAGTACTTC,CASSLGSGGSYEQYF
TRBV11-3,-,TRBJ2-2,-,TGTGCCAGCGCACAGGGGAACACCGGGGAGCTGTTTTTT,CASAQGNTGELFF
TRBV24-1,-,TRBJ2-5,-,TGTGCCACCAGTGATCCCGGGATAGGAGTTCGAGAGACCCAGTACTTC,CATSDPGIGVRETQYF
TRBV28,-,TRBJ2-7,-,TGTGCCAGCAGCCAGGGGGGAAAAACCTACGAGCAGTACTTC,CASSQGGKTYEQYF